This TCR beta chain emerged from a study of identical twins (dated by TCRdb to the mid-2010s). Regarding the study in general: To test whether fetal clonotypes persist, this study deep-sequenced TCR alpha and beta repertoires from monozygotic twins, from unrelated adults of various ages, and from cord blood. To rule out contamination, replicate twin experiments were performed at different times with different library preparation protocols.

CDR1 and CDR2 are drawn from the germline V gene: SGHTA, FQGNSA. Trimming removed 2 bases from V and 1 base from J, leaving 5 bases between the germline ends. Spanning cysteine to phenylalanine, the CDR3 consists of 13 amino acids. CDR3 DNA is the only sequence kept; it has 39 bases, read in frame from the first base. Note on this clonotype: Its antigen is still unknown. No quality values exist for individual bases; no much larger clone is one base distant.

All donors were healthy Caucasians. Receptors were amplified or captured by 5' RACE. TCRdb records Illumina HiSeq 2000 as the sequencer. Template switching introduced a universal primer binding site; the final cDNA contained a unique molecular identifier, enabling accurate counting of TCR cDNA molecules. First-strand cDNA for TCR alpha and beta chains was synthesized from specific primers in the conserved constant-segment region. Each cDNA library was double barcoded, with a SMART-Mk sample barcode plus Illumina barcodes, to control for contamination. TruSeq adapter sequences along with Illumina sample barcodes were introduced in two successive PCR steps. The TCR alpha and beta cDNA libraries were sequenced on the Illumina HiSeq platform using custom primers. The authors' pipeline ran thus. MiGEC was used to process raw reads and extract unique molecular identifiers, and MiXCR was used to find CDR3 positions. For each individual, recombination models were inferred using an EM algorithm with the repgenHMM and IGoR tools. The tcR package in R was used for shared clonotype analysis, with sharing normalized by the product of cloneset sizes. To study raw recombination free of thymic and clonal selection effects, out-of-frame nonproductive sequences were analyzed. Starting from the raw public reads, TCRdb applied fastp trimming at Q25, assembled clones with MiXCR and retained in-frame beta chains. When rows share a CDR3 protein, they turn into one entry using the most common DNA and genes. The V and J calls come from TCRdb's annotation, not from the publication. This sample gives about 1.7 million distinct CDR3 sequences in total; less than 35% of them show up just once. Jointly, the top ten make up about 0.27% of the sample.

Paper-wide results and their limitations: Abundant cord blood beta clonotypes carried fewer insertions; young adult naive repertoires showed a weaker similar trend, while memory repertoires showed none. Because the same donors could not be followed over many years, the conclusions relied on cross-sectional statistical analysis. Excess twin sharing in beta out-of-frame sequences was weaker because fewer shared sequences lowered the signal-to-noise ratio. Zero-insertion analyses could be partly confounded by invariant T cells such as MAIT and iNKT, though diverse VJ usage argued against such confounding for most clonotypes. Compared with coincidental sharing between unrelated individuals, out-of-frame TCR alpha sequences shared between twins had an excess of sequences with low generation probability. In monozygotic twins, recombination models systematically underestimated out-of-frame TCR alpha sharing, but the models matched the sharing seen between unrelated individuals.

Sequenced: cord blood. The V and J genes are TRBV7-2 and TRBJ1-1; no D gene call is confident. The sequence came from a newborn girl in good health. The DNA sequence is given as TGTGCCAGCAGCTTACAGTCGAACACTGAAGCTTTCTTT. Its amino acids are CASSLQSNTEAFF.